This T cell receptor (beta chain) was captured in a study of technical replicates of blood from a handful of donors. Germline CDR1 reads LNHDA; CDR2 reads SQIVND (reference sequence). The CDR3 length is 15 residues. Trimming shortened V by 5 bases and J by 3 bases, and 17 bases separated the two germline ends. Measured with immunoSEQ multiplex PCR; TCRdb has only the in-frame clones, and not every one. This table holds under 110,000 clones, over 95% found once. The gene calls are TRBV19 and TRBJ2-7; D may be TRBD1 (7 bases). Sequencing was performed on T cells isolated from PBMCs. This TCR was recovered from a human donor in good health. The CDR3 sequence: CASSVAGQSFYEQYF. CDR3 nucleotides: TGTGCCAGTAGTGTCGCGGGACAGAGCTTCTACGAGCAGTACTTC.